This TCR beta chain originates from a study of T cells after yellow fever vaccination. Study-wide points: Primary-vaccination clones mostly resurfaced post-booster (under 98% CD4, approximately 87% CD8).

TCRdb used MiXCR to reprocess the 5' RACE reads, holding one entry per CDR3 protein. Here the sample spans approximately 450,000 distinct CDR3 sequences, over 15% being singletons. The CDR3 length is 13 residues. V was clipped by 7 bases and J by 5 bases, with 15 bases between them. Germline CDR1 is SGHRS and CDR2 is YFSETQ. This clonotype has a handful of counts. As yet, its antigen is unknown. The chain couples TRBV5-1 to TRBJ2-5; TRBD2 might be the D (6 bases). The sequence came from a man younger than 30 who received the YFV17D yellow fever vaccine. The sample here was PBMCs, taken before the yellow fever booster vaccination. The CDR3 region is CASRGSGTETQYF. CDR3 coding DNA: TGCGCCAGCCGGGGGTCCGGGACGGAGACCCAGTACTTC. Combining the CDR3 with reference TRBV5-1 and TRBJ2-5 gives the whole variable domain KAGVTQTPRYLIKTRGQQVTLSCSPISGHRSVSWYQQTPGQGLQFLFEYFSETQRNKGNFPGRFSGRQFSNSRSEMNVSTLELGDSALYLCASRGSGTETQYFGPGTRLLVL.